Described below is a single T cell receptor (beta chain) sequence and its context. Its target is not known. Generated by immunoSEQ multiplex PCR, the TCRdb table keeps only in-frame clones and is missing some. Among approximately 400,000 clones listed, around 90% were seen once. Trimming pared 7 bases from V and 1 base from J, leaving 16 bases between. CDR3 length: 15 residues. The germline V gene encodes CDR1 SGHTA and CDR2 FQGNSA. This sample was taken from a study of Ad26.COV2.S vaccination and SARS-CoV-2 variants. Study-level findings and limits: TCR breadth and depth estimates may have understated total T cell responses. Breadth, reportedly substantial, characterized the spike-specific CD8+ and CD4+ T cell responses after vaccination.

The starting material was peripheral blood, obtained after recovery from COVID-19. This chain joins TRBV7-2 and TRBJ2-5, with D tentatively TRBD1 or TRBD2 (5 bases each). The clonotype originates from a human donor who had recovered from COVID-19. Written as DNA, the CDR3 is TGTGCCAGCACCCCCCGTTGGGGGAGCCAAGAGACCCAGTACTTC. Protein product: CASTPRWGSQETQYF.